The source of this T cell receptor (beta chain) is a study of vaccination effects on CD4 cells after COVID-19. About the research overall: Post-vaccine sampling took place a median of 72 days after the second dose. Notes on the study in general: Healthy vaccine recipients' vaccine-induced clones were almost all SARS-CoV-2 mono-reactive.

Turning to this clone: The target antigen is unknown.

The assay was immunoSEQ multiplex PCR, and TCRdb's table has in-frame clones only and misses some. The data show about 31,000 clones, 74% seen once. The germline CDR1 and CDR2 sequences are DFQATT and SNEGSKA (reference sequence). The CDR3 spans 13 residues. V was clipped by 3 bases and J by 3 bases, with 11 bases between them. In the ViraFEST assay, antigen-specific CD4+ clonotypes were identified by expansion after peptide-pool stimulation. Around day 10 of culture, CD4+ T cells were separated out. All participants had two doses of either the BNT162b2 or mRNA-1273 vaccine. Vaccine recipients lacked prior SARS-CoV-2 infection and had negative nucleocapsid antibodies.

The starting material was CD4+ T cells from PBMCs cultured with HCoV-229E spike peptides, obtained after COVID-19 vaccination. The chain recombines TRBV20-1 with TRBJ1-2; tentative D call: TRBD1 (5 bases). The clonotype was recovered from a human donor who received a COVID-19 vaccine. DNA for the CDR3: TGCAGTGCTAGTGGCGGGGGGGACTATGGCTACACCTTC. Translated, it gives CSASGGGDYGYTF.